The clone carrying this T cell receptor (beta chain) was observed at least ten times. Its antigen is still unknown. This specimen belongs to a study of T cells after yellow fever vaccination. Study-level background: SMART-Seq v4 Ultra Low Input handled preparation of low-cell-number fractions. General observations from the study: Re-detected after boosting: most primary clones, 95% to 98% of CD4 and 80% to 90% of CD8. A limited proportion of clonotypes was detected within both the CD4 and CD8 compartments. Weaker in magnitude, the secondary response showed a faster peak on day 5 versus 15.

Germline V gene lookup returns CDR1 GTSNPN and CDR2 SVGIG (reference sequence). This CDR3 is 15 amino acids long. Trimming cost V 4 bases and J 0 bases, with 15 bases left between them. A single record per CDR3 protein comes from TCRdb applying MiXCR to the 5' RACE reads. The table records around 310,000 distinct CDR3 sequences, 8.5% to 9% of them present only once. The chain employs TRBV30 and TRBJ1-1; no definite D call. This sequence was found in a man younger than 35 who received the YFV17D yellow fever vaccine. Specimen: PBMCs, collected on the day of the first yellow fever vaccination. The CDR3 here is CAWKQILAMNTEAFF. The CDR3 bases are TGTGCCTGGAAACAGATCCTAGCTATGAACACTGAAGCTTTCTTT.